The clone carrying this TCR beta chain was counted only a few times. The sample is drawn from a study of T cells after yellow fever vaccination. Study-level information: Any fraction with a low cell number was prepared using SMART-Seq v4 Ultra Low Input.

MiXCR, applied by TCRdb to the 5' RACE reads, yields one record per CDR3 protein. The sample lists roughly 500,000 distinct CDR3 sequences; under 25% were seen once. Unmatched junction bases numbered 2, after V lost 2 bases and J lost 8 bases. The CDR3 contains 12 residues. Germline V gene sequence: CDR1 MNHEY, CDR2 SVGEGT. The sequenced sample was PBMCs, obtained 15 days after the yellow fever booster vaccination. This sequence was found in a man between 25 and 39 years old who received the YFV17D yellow fever vaccine. The chain carries TRBV6-2 or TRBV6-3 and TRBJ2-5, with 7 bases identical to TRBD2. The CDR3 region is CASSYAGDTQYF. CDR3 in DNA: TGTGCCAGCAGTTACGCGGGGGATACCCAGTACTTC.